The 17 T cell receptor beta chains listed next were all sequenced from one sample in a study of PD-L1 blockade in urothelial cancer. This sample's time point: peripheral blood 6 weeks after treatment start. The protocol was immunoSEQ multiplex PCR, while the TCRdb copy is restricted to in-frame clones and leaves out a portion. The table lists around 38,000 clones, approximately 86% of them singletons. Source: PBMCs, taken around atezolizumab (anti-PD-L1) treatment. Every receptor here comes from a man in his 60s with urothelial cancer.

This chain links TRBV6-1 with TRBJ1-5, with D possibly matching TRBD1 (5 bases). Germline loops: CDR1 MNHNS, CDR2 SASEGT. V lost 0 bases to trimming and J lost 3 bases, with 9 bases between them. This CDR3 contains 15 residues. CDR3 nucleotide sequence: TGTGCCAGCAGTGAAGCGGGGGGGGTCAATCAGCCCCAGCATTTT. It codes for CASSEAGGVNQPQHF.

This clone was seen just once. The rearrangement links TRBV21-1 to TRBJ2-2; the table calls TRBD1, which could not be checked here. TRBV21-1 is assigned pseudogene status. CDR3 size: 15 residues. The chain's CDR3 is CASTEDRTNTGELFF. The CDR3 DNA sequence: TGTGCCAGCACGGAGGACAGGACTAACACCGGGGAGCTGTTTTTT.

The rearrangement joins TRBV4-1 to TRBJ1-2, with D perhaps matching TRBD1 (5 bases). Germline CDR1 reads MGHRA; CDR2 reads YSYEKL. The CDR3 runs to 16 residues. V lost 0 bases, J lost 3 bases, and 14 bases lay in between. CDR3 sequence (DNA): TGCGCCAGCAGCCAAGATGACGGGGGGACCTACTATGGCTACACCTTC. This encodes CASSQDDGGTYYGYTF.

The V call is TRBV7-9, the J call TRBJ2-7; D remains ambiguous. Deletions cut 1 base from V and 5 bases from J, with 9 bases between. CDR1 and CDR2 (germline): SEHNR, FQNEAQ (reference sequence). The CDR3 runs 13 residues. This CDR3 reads CASSLGQANEQYF. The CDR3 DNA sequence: TGTGCCAGCAGCTTAGGGCAGGCAAACGAGCAGTACTTC.

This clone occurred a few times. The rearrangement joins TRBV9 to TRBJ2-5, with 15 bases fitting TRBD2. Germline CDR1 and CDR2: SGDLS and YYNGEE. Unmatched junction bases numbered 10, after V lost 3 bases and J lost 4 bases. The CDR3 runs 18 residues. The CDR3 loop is CASSAQPGLAGGRETQYF. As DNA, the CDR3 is TGTGCCAGCAGCGCCCAGCCGGGACTAGCGGGGGGTAGAGAGACCCAGTACTTC.

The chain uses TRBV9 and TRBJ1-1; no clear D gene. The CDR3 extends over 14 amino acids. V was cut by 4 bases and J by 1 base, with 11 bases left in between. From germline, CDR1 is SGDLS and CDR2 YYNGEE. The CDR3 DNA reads TGTGCCAGCAGCCTAGAGCTTTCGAACACTGAAGCTTTCTTT. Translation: CASSLELSNTEAFF.

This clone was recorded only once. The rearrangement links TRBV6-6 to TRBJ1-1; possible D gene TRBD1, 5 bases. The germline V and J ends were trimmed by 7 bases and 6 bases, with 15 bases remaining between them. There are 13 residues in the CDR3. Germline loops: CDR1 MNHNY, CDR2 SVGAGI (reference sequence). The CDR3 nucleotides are TGTGCCAGCACTCCCACGGGGGTCCCTGAAGCTTTCTTT. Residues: CASTPTGVPEAFF.

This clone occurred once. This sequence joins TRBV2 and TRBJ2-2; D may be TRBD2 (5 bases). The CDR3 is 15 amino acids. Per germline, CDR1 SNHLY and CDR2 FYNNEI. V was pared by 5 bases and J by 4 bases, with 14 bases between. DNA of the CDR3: TGTGCCAGCAGTCCTACTAGAGTTCTCACCGGGGAGCTGTTTTTT. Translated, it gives CASSPTRVLTGELFF.

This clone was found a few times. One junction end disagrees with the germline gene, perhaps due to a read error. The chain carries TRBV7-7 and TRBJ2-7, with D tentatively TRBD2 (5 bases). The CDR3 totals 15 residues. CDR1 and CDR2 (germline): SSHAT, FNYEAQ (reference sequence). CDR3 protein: CASSLFAGNTYEQYF. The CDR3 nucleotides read TGTGCTAGCAGCTTGTTCGCCGGGAACACCTACGAGCAGTACTTC. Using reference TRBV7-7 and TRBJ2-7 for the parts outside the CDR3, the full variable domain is GAGVSQSPRYKVTKRGQDVTLRCDPISSHATLYWYQQALGQGPEFLTYFNYEAQPDKSGLPSDRFSAERPEGSISTLTIQRTEQRDSAMYRCASSLFAGNTYEQYFGPGTRLTVT.

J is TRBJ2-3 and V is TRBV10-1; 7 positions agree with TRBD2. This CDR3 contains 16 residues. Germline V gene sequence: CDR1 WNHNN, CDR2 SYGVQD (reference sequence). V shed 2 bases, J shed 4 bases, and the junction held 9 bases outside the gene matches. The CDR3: CASSEAGGSRADTQYF. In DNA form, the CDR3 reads TGCGCCAGCAGTGAGGCTGGCGGGAGTCGGGCAGATACGCAGTATTTT.

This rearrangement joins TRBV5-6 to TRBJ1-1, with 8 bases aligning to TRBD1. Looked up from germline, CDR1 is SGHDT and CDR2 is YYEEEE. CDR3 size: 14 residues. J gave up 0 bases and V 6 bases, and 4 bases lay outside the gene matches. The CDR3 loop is CASTTGGMNTEAFF. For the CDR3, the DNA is TGTGCCAGCACCACAGGGGGGATGAACACTGAAGCTTTCTTT.

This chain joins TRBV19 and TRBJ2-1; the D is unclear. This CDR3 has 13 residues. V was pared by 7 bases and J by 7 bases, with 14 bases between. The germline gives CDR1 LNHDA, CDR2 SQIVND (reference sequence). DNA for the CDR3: TGTGCCAGTACCTCAAGCCCAAAAAATGAGCAGTTCTTC. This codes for CASTSSPKNEQFF.

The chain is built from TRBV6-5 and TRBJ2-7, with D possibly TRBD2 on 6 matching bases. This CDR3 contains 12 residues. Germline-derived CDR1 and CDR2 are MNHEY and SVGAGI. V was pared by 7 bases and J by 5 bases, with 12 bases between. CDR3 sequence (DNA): TGTGCCAGCAAACGGGAGACCGACGAGCAGTACTTC. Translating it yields CASKRETDEQYF.

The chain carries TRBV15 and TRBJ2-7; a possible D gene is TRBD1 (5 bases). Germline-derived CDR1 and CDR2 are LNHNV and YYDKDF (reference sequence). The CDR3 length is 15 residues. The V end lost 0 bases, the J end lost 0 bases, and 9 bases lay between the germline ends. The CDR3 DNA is TGTGCCACCAGCAGAGAAAAAGGACACTCCTACGAGCAGTACTTC. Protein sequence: CATSREKGHSYEQYF.

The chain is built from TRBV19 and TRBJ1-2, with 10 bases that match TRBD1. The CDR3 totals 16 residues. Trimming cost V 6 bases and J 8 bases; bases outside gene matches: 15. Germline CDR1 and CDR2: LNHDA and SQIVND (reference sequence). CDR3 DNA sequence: TGTGCCAGTAGCCGAGCGGACAGGGGGGCATGGGACGGCTACACCTTC. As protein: CASSRADRGAWDGYTF.

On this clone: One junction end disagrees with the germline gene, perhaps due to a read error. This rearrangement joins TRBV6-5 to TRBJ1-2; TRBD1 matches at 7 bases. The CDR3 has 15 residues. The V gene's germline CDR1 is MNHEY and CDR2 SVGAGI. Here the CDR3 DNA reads TGTGCCAGCAGTCACTCGACAGGGCTCGGCTATGGCTACACCTTC. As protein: CASSHSTGLGYGYTF.

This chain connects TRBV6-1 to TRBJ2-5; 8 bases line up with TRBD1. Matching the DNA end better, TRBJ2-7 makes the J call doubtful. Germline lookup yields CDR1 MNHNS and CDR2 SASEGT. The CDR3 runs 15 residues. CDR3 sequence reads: CASSEQPQGAYEQYF. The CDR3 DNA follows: TGTGCCAGCAGTGAACAACCACAGGGGGCCTACGAGCAGTACTTC.